This T cell receptor (beta chain) is drawn from a study of T cells expressing NK-cell markers (dated by TCRdb to 2019 to 2021). Regarding the research as a whole: Three sorted T-cell subsets (CD3+CD56+NKG2C+, CD3+CD56+NKG2C- and CD3+CD56-NKG2C+) from 8 or 9 donors had their TCR beta-chain repertoires profiled. Sequencing of the libraries produced 2 x 150 bp reads on Illumina HiSeq 2000/2500, MiSeq or NextSeq. Randomly selected healthy volunteers, three men and five women, were used as the eight sequenced donors. Of the eight sequenced donors, seven were found to be HCMV-seropositive and one was found to be HCMV-seronegative.

Points the paper makes about the study in general: It remained unclear whether the expanded NKG2C-expressing T cell clones were specific for HCMV antigens. Those dominant clonotypes were again the most abundant among CD3+CD56-NKG2C+ cells in several donors, at roughly 28.3-65%. In six donors, the dominant CD3+CD56+NKG2C+ clonotypes were found to rank among the top 10 CD8+ clonotypes and to make up about 1.0-7.0% of CD8+ T cells.

The sequencer was an Illumina HiSeq 2000. 5'RACE template switching, by which a universal primer site and unique molecular identifiers were added, was used to make TCR beta cDNA libraries. Priming for cDNA synthesis came from the TCR beta constant segment, and two successive PCR amplification steps followed. The published analysis was carried out like this. Reads were demultiplexed and grouped by UMI with MIGEC, and clonotypes were assembled and quantified with MiTCR. To exclude erroneous sequences, any TCR cDNA sequence not supported by at least two reads was discarded. The tcR package was used for downstream repertoire analysis, and clonotypes were matched between fractions using CDR3 nucleotide sequence together with V segment. Antigen specificity was annotated against VDJdb with VDJmatch, allowing one amino acid substitution in CDR3. With the reads reprocessed by TCRdb, a single entry stands for each CDR3 protein sequence and no DNA is reported. TCRdb, rather than the study authors, made the V and J calls. The sample table gives about 150,000 distinct CDR3 sequences. 37% of the sample is held by the ten biggest clonotypes.

Remarks on this clonotype: Its antigen is currently not known.

HCMV serostatus was determined by detecting HCMV-specific IgG in serum with a commercial ELISA kit. Peripheral blood mononuclear cells were isolated from blood by Ficoll density gradient centrifugation. The CDR3 contains 14 residues, cysteine and phenylalanine counted. The record lacks a DNA sequence. The germline V gene sets CDR1 to SGHVS and CDR2 to FNYEAQ. Material for sequencing was blood T cells: a sorted CD56 or NKG2C T cell subset, CD4+ or CD8+ T cells, or bulk PBMC T cells (not recorded which). The TCR comes from a woman in her fifties or sixties in good health. Donor details come from another sample of the same person, matched by shared clones. The rearranged chain carries TRBV7-6 and TRBJ2-1; the TRBD1 assignment by TCRdb is unverifiable without DNA. CDR3 loop: CASSLDGGSNEQFF.